This TCR beta chain comes out of a study of CD4 T cells in relation to SARS-CoV-2 and coronaviruses. Study-wide background: TCR beta CDR3s were sequenced after approximately nine-day antigen culture of PBMCs. The restricting HLA molecule for shared crossreactive spike epitopes was mapped.

Sequenced by immunoSEQ multiplex PCR; TCRdb stores in-frame clones only, minus some. The sample carries 20,000 to 25,000 clones, over 65% recorded once. By sample fraction, this clone is large. The antigen is unknown. The unexposed donors gave CD4+ T cells in 2011-2018, prior to COVID-19. After about 10 days of culture, CD4+ T cells were isolated. Each well had a few million PBMCs in about 5% human AB serum with IL-2. Overall study findings and caveats: This crossreactivity analysis covered spike protein alone, no other viral proteins.

The V and J ends lost 6 bases and 5 bases, in that order; junction bases with no gene match: 11. Looked up from germline, CDR1 is MNHEY and CDR2 is SVGAGI. This CDR3 region has 15 residues. This clonotype was sampled from a human donor in good health. Source material: CD4+ T cells from PBMCs, cultured in vitro. This chain joins TRBV6-5 and TRBJ1-1; TRBD1 matches at 8 bases. In nucleotides, the CDR3 is TGTGCCAGCAGCGACAGAGGACAGGGTCTGACTGAAGCTTTCTTT. It specifies CASSDRGQGLTEAFF.